The sequence of this T cell receptor beta chain was determined in a study of PD-L1 blockade in urothelial cancer. The CDR3 loop spans 18 amino acids. Unmatched junction bases numbered 22, after V lost 6 bases and J lost 10 bases. The V gene's germline CDR1 is MDHEN and CDR2 SYDVKM. The assay was immunoSEQ multiplex PCR, and TCRdb's table has in-frame clones only and misses some. The sample consists of about 74,000 clones, under 90% of them appearing once. This clonotype originated in a man in his 70s with urothelial cancer. J is TRBJ2-1 and V is TRBV28, with TRBD2 matching 9 bases. This specimen consisted of PBMCs, obtained around atezolizumab (anti-PD-L1) treatment. The CDR3 here is CASRSLGGRAGGYMEQFF. DNA for the CDR3: TGTGCCAGCAGGTCGTTAGGCGGGAGGGCCGGAGGTTACATGGAGCAGTTCTTC.